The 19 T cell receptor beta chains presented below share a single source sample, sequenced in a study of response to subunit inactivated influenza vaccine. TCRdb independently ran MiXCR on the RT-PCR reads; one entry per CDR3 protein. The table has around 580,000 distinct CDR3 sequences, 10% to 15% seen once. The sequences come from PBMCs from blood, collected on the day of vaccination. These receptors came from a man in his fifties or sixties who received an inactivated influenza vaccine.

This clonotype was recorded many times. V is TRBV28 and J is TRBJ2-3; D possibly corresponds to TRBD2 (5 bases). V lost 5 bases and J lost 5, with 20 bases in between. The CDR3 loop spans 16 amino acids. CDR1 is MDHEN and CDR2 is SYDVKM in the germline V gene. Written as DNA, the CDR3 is TGTGCCAGCAGTACTCCGGACTGGAGGTCCCAAGATACGCAGTATTTT. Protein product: CASSTPDWRSQDTQYF.

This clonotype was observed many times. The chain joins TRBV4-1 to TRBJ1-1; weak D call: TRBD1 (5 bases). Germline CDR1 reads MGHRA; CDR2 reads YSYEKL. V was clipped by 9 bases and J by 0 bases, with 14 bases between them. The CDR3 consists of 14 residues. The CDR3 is CASRQSAMNTEAFF. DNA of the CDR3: TGCGCCAGTAGACAGAGCGCGATGAACACTGAAGCTTTCTTT.

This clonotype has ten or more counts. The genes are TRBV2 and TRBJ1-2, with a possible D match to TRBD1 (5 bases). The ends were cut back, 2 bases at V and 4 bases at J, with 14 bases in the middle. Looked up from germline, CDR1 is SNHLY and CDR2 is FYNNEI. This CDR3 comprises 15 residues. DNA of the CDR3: TGTGCCAGCAGTGAAACCCGACTCGGGGGCTATGGCTACACCTTC. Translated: CASSETRLGGYGYTF. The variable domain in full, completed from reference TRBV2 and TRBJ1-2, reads EPEVTQTPSHQVTQMGQEVILRCVPISNHLYFYWYRQILGQKVEFLVSFYNNEISEKSEIFDDQFSVERPDGSNFTLKIRSTKLEDSAMYFCASSETRLGGYGYTFGSGTRLTVV.

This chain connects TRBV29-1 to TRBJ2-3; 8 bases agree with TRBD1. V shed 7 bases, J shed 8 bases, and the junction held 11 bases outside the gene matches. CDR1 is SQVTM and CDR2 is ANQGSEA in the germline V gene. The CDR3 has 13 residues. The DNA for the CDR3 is TGCAGCGCCGCTGGCCTCGGACAGGGTACGCAGTATTTT. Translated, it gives CSAAGLGQGTQYF.

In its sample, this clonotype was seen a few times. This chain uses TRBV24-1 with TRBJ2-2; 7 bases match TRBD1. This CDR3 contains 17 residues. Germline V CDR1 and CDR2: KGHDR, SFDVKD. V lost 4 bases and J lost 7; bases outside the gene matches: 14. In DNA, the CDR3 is TGTGCCACCAGTGACACCGGACCGGGACAGAAGTACGGGGAGCTGTTTTTT. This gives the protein CATSDTGPGQKYGELFF.

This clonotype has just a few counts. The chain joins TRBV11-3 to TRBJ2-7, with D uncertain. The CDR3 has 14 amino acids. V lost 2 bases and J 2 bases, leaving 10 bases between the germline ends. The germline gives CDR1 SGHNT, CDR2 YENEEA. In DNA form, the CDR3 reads TGTGCCAGCAGCTTATTCGAGTTGACCTACGAGCAGTACTTC. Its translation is CASSLFELTYEQYF.

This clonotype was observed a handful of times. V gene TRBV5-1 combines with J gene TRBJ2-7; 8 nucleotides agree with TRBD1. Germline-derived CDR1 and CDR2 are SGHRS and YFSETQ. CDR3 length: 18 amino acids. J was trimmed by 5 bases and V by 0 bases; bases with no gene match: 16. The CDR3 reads CASSLVPGGFSASNEQYF. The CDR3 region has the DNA TGCGCCAGCAGCTTGGTTCCAGGGGGCTTTTCGGCCAGCAACGAGCAGTACTTC.

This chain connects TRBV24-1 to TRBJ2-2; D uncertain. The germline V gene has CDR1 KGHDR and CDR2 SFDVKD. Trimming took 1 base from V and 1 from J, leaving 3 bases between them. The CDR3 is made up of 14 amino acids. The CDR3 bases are TGTGCCACCAGTGATTTTAGGAACACCGGGGAGCTGTTTTTT. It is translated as CATSDFRNTGELFF.

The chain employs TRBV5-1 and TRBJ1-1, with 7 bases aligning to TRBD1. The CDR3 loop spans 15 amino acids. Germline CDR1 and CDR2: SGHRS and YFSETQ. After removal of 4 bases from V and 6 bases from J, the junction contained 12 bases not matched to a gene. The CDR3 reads CASSTGQAGLSEAFF. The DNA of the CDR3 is TGCGCCAGCAGCACAGGACAGGCGGGGCTCTCTGAAGCTTTCTTT.

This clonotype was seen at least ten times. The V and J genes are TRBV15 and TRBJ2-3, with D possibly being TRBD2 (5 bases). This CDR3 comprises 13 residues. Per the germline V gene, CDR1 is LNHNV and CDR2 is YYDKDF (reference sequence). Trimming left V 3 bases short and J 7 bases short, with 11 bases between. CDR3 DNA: TGTGCCACCAGCAGGGAGGCAGTATATACGCAGTATTTT. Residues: CATSREAVYTQYF.

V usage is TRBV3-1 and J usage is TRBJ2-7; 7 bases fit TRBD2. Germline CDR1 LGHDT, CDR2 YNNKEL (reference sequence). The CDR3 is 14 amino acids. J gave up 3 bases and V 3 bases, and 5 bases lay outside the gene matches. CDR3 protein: CASSQRESYYEQYF. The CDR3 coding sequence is TGTGCCAGCAGCCAGCGGGAGTCGTACTACGAGCAGTACTTC.

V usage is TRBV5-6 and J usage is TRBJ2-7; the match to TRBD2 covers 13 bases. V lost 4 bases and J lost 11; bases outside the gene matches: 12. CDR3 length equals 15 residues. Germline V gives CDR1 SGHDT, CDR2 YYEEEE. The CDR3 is CASSDLGLAGRGEYF. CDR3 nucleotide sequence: TGTGCCAGCAGCGACTTGGGACTAGCGGGGCGAGGGGAGTACTTC.

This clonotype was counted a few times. The CDR3 nucleotides read TGTGCCAGCAGTGGATACGAAGCAGCGGGGTTTATGGATGAGCAGTTCTTC. Amino acids: CASSGYEAAGFMDEQFF. V usage is TRBV5-6 and J usage is TRBJ2-1; 7 bases fit TRBD2. The length of the CDR3 is 17 residues. Germline CDR1 is SGHDT and CDR2 is YYEEEE. Trimming took 5 bases from V and 8 from J; bases not matched to a gene: 19.

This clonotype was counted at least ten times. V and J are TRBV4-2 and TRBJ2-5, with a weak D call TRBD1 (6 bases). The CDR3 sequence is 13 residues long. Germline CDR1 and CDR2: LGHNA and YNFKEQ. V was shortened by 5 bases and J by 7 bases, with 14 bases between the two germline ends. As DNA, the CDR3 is TGTGCCAGCAGCGGGACACCTGGGGGGACCCAGTACTTC. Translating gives CASSGTPGGTQYF.

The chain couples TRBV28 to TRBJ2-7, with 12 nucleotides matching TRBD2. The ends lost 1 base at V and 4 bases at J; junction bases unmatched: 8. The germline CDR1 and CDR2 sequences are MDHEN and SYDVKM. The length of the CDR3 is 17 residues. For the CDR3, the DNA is TGTGCCAGCAGTTTATACCCCTGGACTAGCGGGACGTACGAGCAGTACTTC. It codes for CASSLYPWTSGTYEQYF.

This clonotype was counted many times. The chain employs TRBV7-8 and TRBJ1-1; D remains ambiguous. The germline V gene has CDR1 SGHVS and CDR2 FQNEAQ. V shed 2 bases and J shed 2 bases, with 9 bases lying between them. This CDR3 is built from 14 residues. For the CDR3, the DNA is TGTGCCAGCAGCTTATATATGGGTAACACTGAAGCTTTCTTT. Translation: CASSLYMGNTEAFF.

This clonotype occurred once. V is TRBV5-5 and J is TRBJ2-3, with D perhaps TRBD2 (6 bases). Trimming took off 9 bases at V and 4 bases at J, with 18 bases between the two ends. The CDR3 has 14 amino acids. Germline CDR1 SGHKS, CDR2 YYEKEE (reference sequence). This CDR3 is CAIGPGGVADTQYF. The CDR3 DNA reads TGTGCCATCGGCCCTGGAGGGGTGGCAGATACGCAGTATTTT.

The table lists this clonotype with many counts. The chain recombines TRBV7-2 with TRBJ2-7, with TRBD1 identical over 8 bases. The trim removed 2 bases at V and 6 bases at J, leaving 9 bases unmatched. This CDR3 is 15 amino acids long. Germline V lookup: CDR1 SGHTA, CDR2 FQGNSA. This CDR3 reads CASSLLGAGGGEQYF. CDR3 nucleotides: TGTGCCAGCAGCTTATTAGGGGCAGGGGGCGGCGAGCAGTACTTC.

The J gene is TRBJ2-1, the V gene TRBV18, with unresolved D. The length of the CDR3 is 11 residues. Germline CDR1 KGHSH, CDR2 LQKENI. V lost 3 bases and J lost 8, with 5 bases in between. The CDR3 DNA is TGTGCCAGCTCACCGTCCGATGAGCAGTTCTTC. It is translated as CASSPSDEQFF. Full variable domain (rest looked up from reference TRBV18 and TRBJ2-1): NAGVMQNPRHLVRRRGQEARLRCSPMKGHSHVYWYRQLPEEGLKFMVYLQKENIIDESGMPKERFSAEFPKEGPSILRIQQVVRGDSAAYFCASSPSDEQFFGPGTRLTVL.